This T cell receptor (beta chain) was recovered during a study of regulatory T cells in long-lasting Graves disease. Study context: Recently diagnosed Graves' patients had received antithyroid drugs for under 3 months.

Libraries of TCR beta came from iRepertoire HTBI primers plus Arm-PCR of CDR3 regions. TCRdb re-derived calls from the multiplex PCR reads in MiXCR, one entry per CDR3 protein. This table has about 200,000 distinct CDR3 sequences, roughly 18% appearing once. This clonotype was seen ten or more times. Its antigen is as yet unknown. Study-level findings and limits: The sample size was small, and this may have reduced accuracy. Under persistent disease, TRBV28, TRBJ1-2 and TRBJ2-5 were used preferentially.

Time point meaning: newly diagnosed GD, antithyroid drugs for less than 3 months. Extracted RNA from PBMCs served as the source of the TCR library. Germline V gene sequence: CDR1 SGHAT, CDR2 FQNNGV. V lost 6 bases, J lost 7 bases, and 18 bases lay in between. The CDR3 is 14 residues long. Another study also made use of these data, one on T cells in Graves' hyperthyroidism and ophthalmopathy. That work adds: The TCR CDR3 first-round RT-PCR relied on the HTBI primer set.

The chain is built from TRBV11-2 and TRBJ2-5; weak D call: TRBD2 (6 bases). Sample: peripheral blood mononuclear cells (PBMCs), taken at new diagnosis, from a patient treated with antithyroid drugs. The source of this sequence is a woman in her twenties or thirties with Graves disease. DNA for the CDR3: TGTGCCAGCAGTCCCGGGGGTGAAGCAGGGACCCAGTACTTC. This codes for CASSPGGEAGTQYF.